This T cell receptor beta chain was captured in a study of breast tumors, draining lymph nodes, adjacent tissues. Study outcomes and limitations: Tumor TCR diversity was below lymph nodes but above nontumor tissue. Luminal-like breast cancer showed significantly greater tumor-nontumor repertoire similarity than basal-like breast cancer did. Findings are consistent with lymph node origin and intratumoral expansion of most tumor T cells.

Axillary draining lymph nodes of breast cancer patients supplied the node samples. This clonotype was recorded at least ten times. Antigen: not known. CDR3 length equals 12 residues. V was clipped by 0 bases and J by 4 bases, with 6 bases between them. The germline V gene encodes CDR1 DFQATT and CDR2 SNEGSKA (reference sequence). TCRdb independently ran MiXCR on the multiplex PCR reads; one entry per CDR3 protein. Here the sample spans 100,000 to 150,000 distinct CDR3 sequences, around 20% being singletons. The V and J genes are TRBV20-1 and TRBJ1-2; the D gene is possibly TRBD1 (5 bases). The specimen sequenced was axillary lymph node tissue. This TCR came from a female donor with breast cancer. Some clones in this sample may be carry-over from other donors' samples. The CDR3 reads CSAREGTYGYTF. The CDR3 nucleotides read TGCAGTGCTAGAGAGGGGACCTATGGCTACACCTTC.